This is a list of T cell receptor beta chains from one sample in a study of blood T cell repertoires in COVID-19. Method: immunoSEQ multiplex PCR; TCRdb's copy keeps in-frame clones and lacks some. Of around 60,000 clones listed, approximately 90% are singletons. Sequencing used peripheral blood. These receptors were obtained from a woman of 80 years or more with active COVID-19. The CDR3 runs from the conserved cysteine through the conserved F or W. A D gene is named only where the DNA matches it firmly. For some rows the clone size is stated as once, few or many, or as a class when expanded; others skip it.

J: TRBJ2-5; D: TRBD1; V: TRBV12-3/TRBV12-4; size: .; DNA: TGTGCCAGCAATACAGGGGGGACCCAGTACTTC; CDR3: CASNTGGTQYF
J: TRBJ2-5; D: .; V: TRBV5-4; size: .; DNA: TGTGCCAGCAGCTTTGGGGGGAGCCGAGAGACCCAGTACTTC; CDR3: CASSFGGSRETQYF
J: TRBJ2-2; D: .; V: TRBV7-9; size: .; DNA: TGTGCCAGCAGCTTAGAATCCCGGGACAAGAACACCGGGGAGCTGTTTTTT; CDR3: CASSLESRDKNTGELFF
J: TRBJ2-5; D: TRBD1; V: TRBV11-3; size: .; DNA: TGTGCCAGCAGCGTTGACAGGGGACAAGAGACCCAGTACTTC; CDR3: CASSVDRGQETQYF
J: TRBJ2-3; D: .; V: TRBV6-5; size: few; DNA: TGTGCCAGCAGTACCGGCGGCAGGGGCGCTGATACGCAGTATTTT; CDR3: CASSTGGRGADTQYF
J: TRBJ2-1; D: TRBD2; V: TRBV2; size: .; DNA: TGTGCCAGCAGTCCCTGGACTAGCGGGGGGTACAATGAGCAGTTCTTC; CDR3: CASSPWTSGGYNEQFF
J: TRBJ2-5; D: TRBD1; V: TRBV7-9; size: few; DNA: TGTGCCAGCAGCTTAGCCGGGACAGGGGGTGTCCTCGGGGAGACCCAGTACTTC; CDR3: CASSLAGTGGVLGETQYF
J: TRBJ2-5; D: .; V: TRBV18; size: .; DNA: TGTGCCAGCTCACTGTCCACAGTTAAAGAGACCCAGTACTTC; CDR3: CASSLSTVKETQYF
J: TRBJ1-3; D: .; V: TRBV28; size: .; DNA: TGTGCCAGCAGTTTAATTAGCTCTGGAAACACCATATATTTT; CDR3: CASSLISSGNTIYF
J: TRBJ1-4; D: .; V: TRBV19; size: .; DNA: TGTGCCAGTAAGGCGGGGGGGGCGACTAATGAAAAACTGTTTTTT; CDR3: CASKAGGATNEKLFF
J: TRBJ1-3; D: .; V: TRBV7-8; size: .; DNA: TGTGCCAGCAGCGTAACGGGGGGGGGAAACACCATATATTTT; CDR3: CASSVTGGGNTIYF
J: TRBJ2-2; D: TRBD1; V: TRBV5-1; size: .; DNA: TGCGCCAGCAGCTCGCTGACAGGGGGAGACACCGGGGAGCTGTTTTTT; CDR3: CASSSLTGGDTGELFF
J: TRBJ1-5; D: TRBD1; V: TRBV28; size: .; DNA: TGTGCCAGCAGTTTACGACAGGGAGGTCAGCCCCAGCATTTT; CDR3: CASSLRQGGQPQHF
J: TRBJ1-5; D: TRBD1; V: TRBV5-5; size: .; DNA: TGTGCCAGCAGCCCACTTTTACGGACAGGGCAAAATCAGCCCCAGCATTTT; CDR3: CASSPLLRTGQNQPQHF
J: TRBJ2-5; D: .; V: TRBV4-2; size: .; DNA: TGTGCCAGCAGCCAAGATGGGTTCAGGGGCCGAGAGACCCAGTACTTC; CDR3: CASSQDGFRGRETQYF
J: TRBJ2-1; D: .; V: TRBV24-1; size: .; DNA: TGTGCCACCATCAACCGACAGCCGAGTTGGAATGAGCAGTTCTTC; CDR3: CATINRQPSWNEQFF
J: TRBJ2-1; D: TRBD1; V: TRBV12-5; size: .; DNA: TGTGCTAGTGGCCACAGCCCCAGGGGGCGAGGGTACTACAATGAGCAGTTCTTC; CDR3: CASGHSPRGRGYYNEQFF
J: TRBJ2-1; D: .; V: TRBV2; size: .; DNA: TGTGCCAGCAGTTTACAAGTGGGAGCTGTGGGGGAGCAGTTCTTC; CDR3: CASSLQVGAVGEQFF
J: TRBJ2-1; D: TRBD2; V: TRBV19; size: .; DNA: TGTGCCAGTAGTATCCGGCTAGCGGGGGGCTCATACAATGAGCAGTTCTTC; CDR3: CASSIRLAGGSYNEQFF
J: TRBJ1-6; D: .; V: TRBV18; size: .; DNA: TGTGCCAGCTCACCACCGGGCAGCTCCTATAATTCACCCCTCCACTTT; CDR3: CASSPPGSSYNSPLHF
J: TRBJ2-5; D: .; V: TRBV28; size: .; DNA: TGTGCCAGCGCCCTGACTAGACAAGAGACCCAGTACTTC; CDR3: CASALTRQETQYF
J: TRBJ2-7; D: .; V: TRBV7-2; size: .; DNA: TGTGCCAGCAGATTCAATAGCGCATCCTACGAGCAGTACTTC; CDR3: CASRFNSASYEQYF